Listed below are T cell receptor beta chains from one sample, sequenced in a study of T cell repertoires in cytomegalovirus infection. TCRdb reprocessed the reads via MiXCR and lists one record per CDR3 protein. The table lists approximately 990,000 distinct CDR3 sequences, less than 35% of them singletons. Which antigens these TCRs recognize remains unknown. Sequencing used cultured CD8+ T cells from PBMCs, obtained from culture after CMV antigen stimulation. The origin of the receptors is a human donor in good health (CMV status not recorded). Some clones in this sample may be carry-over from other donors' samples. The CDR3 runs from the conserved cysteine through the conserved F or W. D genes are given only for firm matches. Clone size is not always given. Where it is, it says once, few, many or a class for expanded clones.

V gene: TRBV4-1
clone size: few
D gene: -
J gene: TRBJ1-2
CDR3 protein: CASSQNAASRAYGYTF
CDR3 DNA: TGCGCCAGCAGCCAAAACGCAGCGAGCAGGGCCTATGGCTACACCTTC

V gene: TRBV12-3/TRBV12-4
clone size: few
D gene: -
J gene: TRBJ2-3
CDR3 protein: CASSLGGGLFLADTQYF
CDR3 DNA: TGTGCCAGCAGTTTAGGGGGGGGCCTTTTTCTGGCAGATACGCAGTATTTT

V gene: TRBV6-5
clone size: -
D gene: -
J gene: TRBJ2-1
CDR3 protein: CASSYSLLGGDEQFF
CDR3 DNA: TGTGCCAGCAGTTACTCTCTTCTGGGGGGTGATGAGCAGTTCTTC

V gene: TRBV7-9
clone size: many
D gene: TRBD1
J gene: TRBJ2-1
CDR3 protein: CAGRDRAFNEQFF
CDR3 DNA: TGTGCCGGACGGGACAGGGCTTTCAATGAGCAGTTCTTC

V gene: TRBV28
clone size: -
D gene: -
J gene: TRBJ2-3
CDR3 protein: CASNIEFSTDTQYF
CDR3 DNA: TGTGCCAGCAATATCGAATTTAGCACAGATACGCAGTATTTT

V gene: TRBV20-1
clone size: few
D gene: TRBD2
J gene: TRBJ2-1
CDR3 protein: CSARDPSGVPYNEQFF
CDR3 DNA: TGCAGTGCTAGAGACCCTAGCGGGGTACCCTACAATGAGCAGTTCTTC

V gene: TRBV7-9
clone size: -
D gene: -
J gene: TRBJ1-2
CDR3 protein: CASSLDPRLGYGYTF
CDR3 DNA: TGTGCCAGCAGCTTAGATCCTCGACTTGGCTATGGCTACACCTTC

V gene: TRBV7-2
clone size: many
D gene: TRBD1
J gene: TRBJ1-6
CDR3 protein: CASSIGQGLNSPLHF
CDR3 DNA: TGTGCCAGCAGCATCGGACAGGGGTTAAATTCACCCCTCCACTTT

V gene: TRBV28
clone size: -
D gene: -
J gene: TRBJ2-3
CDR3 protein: CASSFGVVGKDTQYF
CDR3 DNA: TGTGCCAGCAGTTTCGGAGTGGTAGGGAAAGATACGCAGTATTTT

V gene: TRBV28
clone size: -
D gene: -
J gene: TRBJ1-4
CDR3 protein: CASSLSTGTYQKLFF
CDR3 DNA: TGTGCCAGCAGTTTATCTACGGGGACTTATCAAAAACTGTTTTTT

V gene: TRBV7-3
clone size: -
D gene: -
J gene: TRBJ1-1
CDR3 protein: CASSPGPGRGCFF
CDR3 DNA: TGTGCCAGCAGCCCAGGCCCAGGGAGGGGATGCTTCTTT

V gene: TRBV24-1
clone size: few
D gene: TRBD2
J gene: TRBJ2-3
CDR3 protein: CATTKKTSLYTDTQYF
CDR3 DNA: TGTGCCACCACTAAGAAGACTAGCTTGTACACAGATACGCAGTATTTT

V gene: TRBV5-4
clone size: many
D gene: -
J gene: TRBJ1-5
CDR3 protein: CASNQLRGAHQPQHF
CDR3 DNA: TGTGCCAGCAACCAGTTGAGGGGCGCCCATCAGCCCCAGCATTTT

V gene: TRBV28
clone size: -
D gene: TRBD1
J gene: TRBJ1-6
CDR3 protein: CANSRTPGQHNSPLHF
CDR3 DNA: TGTGCCAACAGTCGGACGCCGGGACAGCATAATTCACCCCTCCACTTT

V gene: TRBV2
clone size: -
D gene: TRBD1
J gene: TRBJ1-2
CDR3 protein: CAKPGQGAYGYTF
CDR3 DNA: TGTGCCAAACCGGGACAGGGGGCCTATGGCTACACCTTC

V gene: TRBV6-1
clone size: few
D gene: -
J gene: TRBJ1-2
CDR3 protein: CASYHNGPYGYTF
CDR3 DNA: TGTGCCAGTTATCACAACGGGCCCTATGGCTACACCTTC

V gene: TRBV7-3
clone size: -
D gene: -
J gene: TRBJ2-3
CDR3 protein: CASSLYEGGRQSTDTQYF
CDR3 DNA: TGTGCCAGCAGCTTATACGAGGGGGGGCGTCAAAGCACAGATACGCAGTATTTT

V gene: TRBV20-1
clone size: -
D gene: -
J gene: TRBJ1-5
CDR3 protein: CSAGAMDRPEAQHF
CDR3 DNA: TGCAGTGCTGGGGCTATGGACAGACCAGAGGCCCAGCATTTT

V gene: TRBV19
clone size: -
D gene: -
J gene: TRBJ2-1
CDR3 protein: CASSLGRHSEQFF
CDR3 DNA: TGTGCCAGTAGTCTCGGTCGACACAGTGAGCAGTTCTTC

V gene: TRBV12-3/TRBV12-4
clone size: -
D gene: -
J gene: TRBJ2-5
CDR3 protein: CASSNHRRGEETQYF
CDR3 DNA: TGTGCCAGCAGTAACCATAGGAGGGGTGAGGAGACCCAGTACTTC

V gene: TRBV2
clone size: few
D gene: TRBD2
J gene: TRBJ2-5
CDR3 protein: CASSATMGGEETQYF
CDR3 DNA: TGTGCCAGCAGTGCTACAATGGGGGGGGAAGAGACCCAGTACTTC

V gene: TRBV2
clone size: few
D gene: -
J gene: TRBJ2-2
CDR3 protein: CAFSAAGELFF
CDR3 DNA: TGTGCTTTCTCAGCCGCCGGGGAGCTGTTTTTT

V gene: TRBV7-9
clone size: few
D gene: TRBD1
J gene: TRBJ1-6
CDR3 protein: CASSPWDSSYNSPLHF
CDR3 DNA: TGTGCCAGCAGCCCCTGGGACAGCTCCTATAATTCACCCCTCCACTTT

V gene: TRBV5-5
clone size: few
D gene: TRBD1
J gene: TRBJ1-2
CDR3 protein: CASSSRTGGDLGGYTF
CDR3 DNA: TGTGCCAGCAGCTCTCGGACAGGAGGGGATCTTGGGGGCTACACCTTC

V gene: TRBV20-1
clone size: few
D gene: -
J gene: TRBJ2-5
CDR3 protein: CSAPLWGLETQYF
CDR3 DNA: TGCAGTGCCCCCCTTTGGGGGCTAGAGACCCAGTACTTC

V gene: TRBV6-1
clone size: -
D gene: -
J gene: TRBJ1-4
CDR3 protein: CASSEGRGRTNEKLFF
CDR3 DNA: TGTGCCAGCAGTGAAGGTCGTGGGCGGACTAATGAAAAACTGTTTTTT

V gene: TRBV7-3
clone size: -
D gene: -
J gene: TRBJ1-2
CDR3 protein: CASSAAEGGAYGYTF
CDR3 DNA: TGTGCCAGCAGCGCAGCTGAGGGGGGGGCCTATGGCTACACCTTC

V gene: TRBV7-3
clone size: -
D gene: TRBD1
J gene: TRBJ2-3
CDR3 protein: CASSYRGWGTDTQYF
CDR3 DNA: TGTGCCAGCAGCTACAGGGGCTGGGGCACAGATACGCAGTATTTT

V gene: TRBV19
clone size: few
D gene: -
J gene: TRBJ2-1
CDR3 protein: CASTPLPGNEQFF
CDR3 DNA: TGTGCCAGTACCCCCCTCCCGGGGAATGAGCAGTTCTTC

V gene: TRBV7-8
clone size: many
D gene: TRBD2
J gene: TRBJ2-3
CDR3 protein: CASIPTSGGARGGDSTDTQYF
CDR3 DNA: TGTGCCAGCATTCCAACTAGCGGGGGCGCCCGTGGGGGGGATAGCACAGATACGCAGTATTTT

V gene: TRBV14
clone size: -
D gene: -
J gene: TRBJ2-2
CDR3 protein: CASSQWEQVSTGELFF
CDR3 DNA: TGTGCCAGCAGCCAGTGGGAACAGGTTTCCACCGGGGAGCTGTTTTTT